Sequencing of this T cell receptor (beta chain) was carried out in a study of blood T cell repertoires in COVID-19. As for the study in general: Both acute and convalescent COVID-19 samples were obtained from the United States, Italy and Spain.

Source study methods: Reference gene primer amplification gave nucleated cell count estimates. Sequencing used immunoSEQ multiplex PCR; TCRdb keeps in-frame clones, though not all of them. V, J and clone size derive from that table, while D and trimming were established from the DNA sequence. The sample lists a few hundred thousand clones, more than 75% seen once, with approximately 1% in the top ten. Participant-given clinical history determined each cohort assignment. Recovered participants had two consecutive negative NP/OP PCR tests, healthcare professional clearance, or symptom resolution. Germline V gene data show CDR1 as SGDLS and CDR2 as YYNGEE. The V and J ends lost 4 bases and 5 bases, in that order; junction bases with no gene match: 12. The CDR3 runs 17 residues.

The sequence derives from a woman in her twenties or thirties who had recovered from COVID-19. The rearrangement links TRBV9 to TRBJ1-2, with 12 bases identical to TRBD1. The sample taken for sequencing was PBMCs or T cells enriched from blood (not recorded which). This CDR3 is CASSLRDRGHEDYGYTF. CDR3 sequence (DNA): TGTGCCAGCAGCCTTCGGGACAGGGGGCACGAGGATTATGGCTACACCTTC.